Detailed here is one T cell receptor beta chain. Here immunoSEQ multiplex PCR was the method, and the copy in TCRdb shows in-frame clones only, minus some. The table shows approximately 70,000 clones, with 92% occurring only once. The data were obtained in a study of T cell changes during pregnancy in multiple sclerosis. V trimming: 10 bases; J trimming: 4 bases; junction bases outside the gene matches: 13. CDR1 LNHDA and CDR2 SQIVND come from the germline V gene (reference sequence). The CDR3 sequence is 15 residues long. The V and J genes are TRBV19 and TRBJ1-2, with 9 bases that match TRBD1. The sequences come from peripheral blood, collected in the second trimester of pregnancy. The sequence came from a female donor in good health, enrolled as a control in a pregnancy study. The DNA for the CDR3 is TGTGCCACAAAGGGACAGGGACCCACAAGCTATGGCTACACCTTC. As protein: CATKGQGPTSYGYTF.